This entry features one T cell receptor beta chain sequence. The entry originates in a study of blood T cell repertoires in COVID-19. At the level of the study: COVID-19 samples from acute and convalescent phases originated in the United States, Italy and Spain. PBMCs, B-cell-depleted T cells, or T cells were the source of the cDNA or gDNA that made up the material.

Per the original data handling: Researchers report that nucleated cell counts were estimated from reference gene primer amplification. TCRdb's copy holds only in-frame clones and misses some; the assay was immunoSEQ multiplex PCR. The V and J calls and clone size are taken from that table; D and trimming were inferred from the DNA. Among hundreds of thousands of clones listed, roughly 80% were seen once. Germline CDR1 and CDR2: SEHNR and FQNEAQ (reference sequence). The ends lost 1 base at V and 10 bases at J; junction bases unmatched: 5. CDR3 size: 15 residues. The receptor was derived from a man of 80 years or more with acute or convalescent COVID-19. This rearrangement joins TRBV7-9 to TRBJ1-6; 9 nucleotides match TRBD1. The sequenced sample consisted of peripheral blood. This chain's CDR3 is CASSLEGQGGSPLHF. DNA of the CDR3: TGTGCCAGCAGCTTAGAGGGACAGGGAGGCTCACCCCTCCACTTT. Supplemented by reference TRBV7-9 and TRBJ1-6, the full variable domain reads DTGVSQNPRHKITKRGQNVTFRCDPISEHNRLYWYRQTLGQGPEFLTYFQNEAQLEKSRLLSDRFSAERPKGSFSTLEIQRTEQGDSAMYLCASSLEGQGGSPLHFGNGTRLTVT.